Each of the 21 T cell receptor beta chains below was sequenced from the same sample in a study of cytomegalovirus exposure and HLA in healthy donors. Vbeta (60) and Jbeta (13) primers were used in the PCR. TCRdb keeps only in-frame clones here, not all; method: immunoSEQ multiplex PCR. In the table there are 70,000 or so clones, about 84% of which are singletons. What was sequenced was PBMCs. The receptors were sampled from a man between 18 and 29 years old in good health and CMV-seropositive.

The rearrangement uses TRBV30 and TRBJ1-3, with 7 bases fitting TRBD1. Germline V gene data show CDR1 as GTSNPN and CDR2 as SVGIG (reference sequence). The CDR3 totals 14 residues. J was trimmed by 3 bases and V by 3 bases; bases with no gene match: 5. The CDR3: CAWRIRGFGNTIYF. The CDR3 region has the DNA TGTGCCTGGAGGATCAGGGGGTTTGGAAACACCATATATTTT.

The chain carries TRBV5-1 and TRBJ1-2; D may be TRBD1 (5 bases). Looked up from germline, CDR1 is SGHRS and CDR2 is YFSETQ. The CDR3 has 13 amino acids. Trimming removed 3 bases from V and 2 bases from J, with 8 bases in between. The CDR3: CASSSDNNYGYTF. The CDR3 DNA follows: TGCGCCAGCAGCTCGGACAACAACTATGGCTACACCTTC.

The rearrangement uses TRBV7-2 and TRBJ1-2; 7 bases are a match to TRBD1. With V trimmed by 4 bases and J by 6 bases, 11 bases remained unmatched. Germline CDR1 reads SGHTA; CDR2 reads FQGNSA. The CDR3 has 15 amino acids. CDR3 residues: CASSSRQGLGDGYTF. The CDR3, as DNA: TGTGCCAGCAGCTCGAGACAGGGTTTGGGCGATGGCTACACCTTC.

The gene calls are TRBV30 and TRBJ1-6; tentatively, D is TRBD1 (5 bases). The CDR3 runs to 12 residues. V gave up 8 bases and J gave up 10 bases, with 15 bases separating them. Germline values: CDR1 GTSNPN, CDR2 SVGIG (reference sequence). DNA of the CDR3: TGTGCCCGGGGGGTCCTGGGGTCACCCCTCCACTTT. This encodes CARGVLGSPLHF.

A few counts support this clone. The CDR3 loop is CASSRGQGGQPQHF. The CDR3, as DNA: TGTGCCAGCAGCCGCGGACAGGGCGGGCAGCCCCAGCATTTT. This sequence joins TRBV13 and TRBJ1-5; 8 nucleotides agree with TRBD1. The CDR3 contains 14 residues. J gave up 7 bases and V 5 bases, and 7 bases lay outside the gene matches. The germline CDR1 and CDR2 sequences are PRHDT and FYEKMQ (reference sequence).

The sample holds a few counts of this clone. This CDR3 is CASSQGGLAINTGELFF. DNA for the CDR3: TGTGCCAGCAGCCAAGGAGGACTAGCTATTAACACCGGGGAGCTGTTTTTT. This chain links TRBV2 with TRBJ2-2; 8 bases are shared with TRBD2. Germline lookup yields CDR1 SNHLY and CDR2 FYNNEI. The ends lost 6 bases at V and 2 bases at J; junction bases unmatched: 11. The length of the CDR3 is 17 residues.

The chain couples TRBV6-6 to TRBJ2-7, with D possibly TRBD2 on 6 matching bases. CDR1 is MNHNY, CDR2 SVGAGI, per germline (reference sequence). The ends were cut back, 6 bases at V and 5 bases at J, with 20 bases in the middle. This CDR3 contains 15 residues. The CDR3, as DNA: TGTGCCAGCAGCCCCATGGGTCCGCGGGAACACGAGCAGTACTTC. This encodes CASSPMGPREHEQYF.

The chain is built from TRBV29-1 and TRBJ2-7; D remains ambiguous. This CDR3 region has 12 residues. From germline, CDR1 is SQVTM and CDR2 ANQGSEA. Trimming left V 6 bases short and J 0 bases short, with 9 bases between. In DNA, the CDR3 is TGCAGCGTAACACACCGCTCCTACGAGCAGTACTTC. It translates to CSVTHRSYEQYF.

The V and J genes are TRBV15 and TRBJ2-7; the D gene is possibly TRBD2 (6 bases). The ends were cut back, 10 bases at V and 0 bases at J, with 13 bases in the middle. The CDR3 has 13 amino acids. Germline CDR1 is LNHNV and CDR2 is YYDKDF (reference sequence). CDR3 amino acids: CASRDGSSYEQYF. In DNA form, the CDR3 reads TGTGCCAGCCGGGACGGGAGCTCCTACGAGCAGTACTTC.

The rearrangement uses TRBV7-6 and TRBJ2-3; TRBD2 agrees at 7 bases. Germline loops: CDR1 SGHVS, CDR2 FNYEAQ. V shed 2 bases and J 3 bases; nucleotides not matched to a gene: 5. CDR3 length: 15 residues. The CDR3 DNA is TGTGCCAGCAGCTTAAGTTTGGGACTAACAGATACGCAGTATTTT. The encoded protein is CASSLSLGLTDTQYF.

V is TRBV11-3 and J is TRBJ2-7; tentative D call: TRBD2 (5 bases). There are 16 residues in the CDR3. Looked up from germline, CDR1 is SGHNT and CDR2 is YENEEA. Trimming left V 4 bases short and J 12 bases short, with 28 bases between. In DNA, the CDR3 is TGTGCCAGCAGCTCCCCCTGGGCGGGCTACGAGCCCTGGGGGTACTTC. Translated: CASSSPWAGYEPWGYF.

This chain uses TRBV7-9 with TRBJ2-5; a weak D match, TRBD1 (6 bases). Per the germline V gene, CDR1 is SEHNR and CDR2 is FQNEAQ (reference sequence). The V and J ends lost 3 bases and 5 bases respectively, with 13 bases between them. The CDR3 length is 14 residues. The CDR3 DNA follows: TGTGCCAGCAGCTTCGCCGGGACACCGGAGACCCAGTACTTC. It codes for CASSFAGTPETQYF.

This chain joins TRBV6-5 and TRBJ2-5; D remains ambiguous. The CDR3 consists of 11 residues. The V and J ends lost 6 bases and 2 bases respectively, with 4 bases between them. Germline V CDR1 and CDR2: MNHEY, SVGAGI. The CDR3 reads CASSLQETQYF. CDR3 in DNA: TGTGCCAGCAGCCTACAAGAGACCCAGTACTTC.

This clone was counted once. The chain uses TRBV11-2 and TRBJ2-5, with D possibly TRBD1 on 5 matching bases. The CDR3 runs to 14 residues. With 2 bases removed from V and 5 bases from J, the gap between germline ends came to 12 bases. Germline CDR1 and CDR2: SGHAT and FQNNGV. This CDR3 is CASSLSAGIETQYF. In DNA form, the CDR3 reads TGTGCCAGCAGCTTATCGGCAGGGATTGAGACCCAGTACTTC.

The CDR3, as DNA: TGCAGCCTTGTCGCGGGTAACACTGAAGCTTTCTTT. It encodes CSLVAGNTEAFF. The rearrangement links TRBV29-1 to TRBJ1-1; D unclear. This CDR3 comprises 12 residues. Germline assignment: CDR1 SQVTM and CDR2 ANQGSEA. V shed 8 bases and J shed 2 bases, with 12 bases lying between them.

The J gene is TRBJ1-3, the V gene TRBV6-5, with TRBD1 identical over 8 bases. V lost 5 bases and J lost 3; bases outside the gene matches: 3. The CDR3 length is 14 residues. The germline V gene has CDR1 MNHEY and CDR2 SVGAGI. CDR3 nucleotide sequence: TGTGCCAGCAGTCCGGGGACAGGTGGAAACACCATATATTTT. The encoded protein is CASSPGTGGNTIYF.

The chain combines TRBV2 with TRBJ2-1, with D unclear. Trimming shortened V by 5 bases and J by 0 bases, and 8 bases separated the two germline ends. Germline V lookup: CDR1 SNHLY, CDR2 FYNNEI. The CDR3 has 14 amino acids. The CDR3 loop is CASSRRSSYNEQFF. For the CDR3, the DNA is TGTGCCAGCAGTCGGCGGAGCTCCTACAATGAGCAGTTCTTC.

The chain links TRBV6-4 to TRBJ2-1, with 9 bases identical to TRBD1. The CDR3 consists of 15 residues. Trimming cost V 6 bases and J 7 bases; bases outside gene matches: 10. Germline V gives CDR1 MRHNA, CDR2 SNTAGT. CDR3 nucleotide sequence: TGTGCCAGCAGCTTAGGGGGACAGGGATGGAATGAGCAGTTCTTC. Translating it yields CASSLGGQGWNEQFF.

V and J are TRBV6-1 and TRBJ1-1; D is ambiguous. V was clipped by 0 bases and J by 2 bases, with 10 bases between them. This CDR3 is built from 15 residues. Germline V lookup: CDR1 MNHNS, CDR2 SASEGT. CDR3 region: CASSEALGQNTEAFF. The CDR3 nucleotides read TGTGCCAGCAGTGAAGCGCTAGGCCAAAACACTGAAGCTTTCTTT.

This rearrangement joins TRBV28 to TRBJ2-5; D is perhaps TRBD2 (5 bases). Germline values: CDR1 MDHEN, CDR2 SYDVKM. Trimming stripped 4 bases from V and 5 bases from J, with 14 bases between. The CDR3 is 14 residues long. CDR3 protein: CASSSTSTGETQYF. The CDR3, as DNA: TGTGCCAGCAGTTCCACGAGTACGGGGGAGACCCAGTACTTC.

The chain links TRBV6-5 to TRBJ2-1; 8 positions agree with TRBD2. The germline gives CDR1 MNHEY, CDR2 SVGAGI. V was pared by 2 bases and J by 6 bases, with 3 bases of the junction left unmatched. The CDR3 sequence is 14 residues long. The CDR3 is CASSYRGGGNEQFF. The DNA of the CDR3 is TGTGCCAGCAGTTACCGGGGGGGAGGCAATGAGCAGTTCTTC.